Listed below are T cell receptor beta chains from one sample, sequenced in a study of T-cell reconstitution after alpha-beta-depleted transplantation in children. Each CDR3 protein is one row after TCRdb ran MiXCR on the PCR reads. The sample records 780,000 or so distinct CDR3 sequences, about 16% being singletons. Sequencing was performed on PBMCs, mostly from graft donor cells, taken 360 days after TCRalphabeta/CD19-depleted stem cell transplant. The receptors originated from a male patient aged 10-17 years who had a stem cell transplant for acute lymphoblastic leukemia, so the T cells may come from the graft donor. Each CDR3 is given with its conserved first and last residue. The D gene is left open where the match is weak. Rows give clone size only sometimes, using once, few, many, or a class for an expanded clone.

clone size,J gene,V gene,D gene,CDR3 DNA,CDR3 protein
few,TRBJ2-1,TRBV20-1,TRBD2,TGCAGTGCTAGAGATTCAAGGCTAGCGGGAAGTTCCTACAATGAGCAGTTCTTC,CSARDSRLAGSSYNEQFF
many,TRBJ2-3,TRBV29-1,TRBD2,TGCAGCGCCGTACTAGCGGGAGGGCCCGATACGCAGTATTTT,CSAVLAGGPDTQYF
few,TRBJ2-7,TRBV7-9,.,TGTGCCAGCAGTCACCCCGGGCACTTTCAGCAGTACTTC,CASSHPGHFQQYF
.,TRBJ2-3,TRBV2,.,TGTGCCAATTCGGGACTTGTCACAGATACGCAGTATTTT,CANSGLVTDTQYF
.,TRBJ2-7,TRBV5-1,.,TGCGCCAGCAGCTTCCGCCCCGTGGACTACGAGCAGTACTTC,CASSFRPVDYEQYF
.,TRBJ2-3,TRBV5-1,TRBD1,TGCGCCAGCAGCTTGGACAGGGGGCCTCCGTATTTT,CASSLDRGPPYF
few,TRBJ2-4,TRBV4-1,TRBD2,TGCGCCAGCAGCCAAACAGGGACTAGCGGGAGGGTCATAGCCAAAAACATTCAGTACTTC,CASSQTGTSGRVIAKNIQYF
many,TRBJ2-1,TRBV28,.,TGTGCCAGCAGTCTTAAAGGGTGGGCGGCTCGTACTAACAATGAGCAGTTCTTC,CASSLKGWAARTNNEQFF
few,TRBJ2-5,TRBV15,TRBD2,TGTGCCACCAGCAGTGTACTAGCGGGAGAAGAAGAGACCCAGTACTTC,CATSSVLAGEEETQYF
.,TRBJ2-7,TRBV6-1,.,TGTGCCAGCAGCCCAACGGGACGGGGATTCTCCTACGAGCAGTACTTC,CASSPTGRGFSYEQYF
few,TRBJ2-5,TRBV5-1,.,TGCGCCAGCACTAAAGCAGGTTTGGCCAGACTACAAGAGACCCAGTACTTC,CASTKAGLARLQETQYF
.,TRBJ1-4,TRBV29-1,TRBD1,TGCAGCGTTGAGGGGACAGGGTACGAGGAAACTAATGAAAAACTGTTTTTT,CSVEGTGYEETNEKLFF
.,TRBJ2-3,TRBV5-1,TRBD2,TGCGCCAGCAGCTTGGCCGGAACACTAGCGGGAGTCACAGATACGCAGTATTTT,CASSLAGTLAGVTDTQYF
few,TRBJ2-5,TRBV4-1,.,TGCGCCAGCAGCCACTCTCAGGAGACCCAGTACTTC,CASSHSQETQYF
few,TRBJ2-1,TRBV6-1,.,TGTGCCAGCAGCCGAAGGTGGCAGGGCCCCAATGAGCAGTTCTTC,CASSRRWQGPNEQFF
.,TRBJ1-2,TRBV12-3/TRBV12-4,.,TGTGCCAGCAGTTTAGGGGTCTCCTATGGCTACACCTTC,CASSLGVSYGYTF
few,TRBJ2-3,TRBV7-9,TRBD2,TGTGCCAGCAGGGACGGACTAGCGCCAGATACGCAGTATTTT,CASRDGLAPDTQYF
few,TRBJ2-7,TRBV3-1,.,TGTGCCACCCAGGATGGGGGAACGGACGAGCAGTACTTC,CATQDGGTDEQYF
many,TRBJ1-2,TRBV29-1,.,TGCAGCGTTGTGGGGACGTTCCCCTACACCTTC,CSVVGTFPYTF
many,TRBJ2-3,TRBV12-5,TRBD2,TGTGCTAGTGGACGGGGGGGCTTTTCCGATACGCAGTATTTT,CASGRGGFSDTQYF
.,TRBJ2-1,TRBV4-1,TRBD2,TGCGCCAGCAGCCAAGATCCAATTTGGACTAGCGGGAGGGCCAGTGAGCAGTTCTTC,CASSQDPIWTSGRASEQFF
.,TRBJ2-7,TRBV5-1,TRBD1,TGCGCCAGCAGTCGGACAGGGCCCGACGAGCAGTACTTC,CASSRTGPDEQYF
.,TRBJ2-7,TRBV11-2,TRBD2,TGTGCCAGCAGCCATCCGGGGACTAGCGGGAGAATTGGGGACTACGAGCAGTACTTC,CASSHPGTSGRIGDYEQYF
.,TRBJ2-1,TRBV7-9,.,TGTGCCAGCAGCCCAGGTAGCAGCACCCAATACCCCCGCGAGCAGTTCTTC,CASSPGSSTQYPREQFF
few,TRBJ2-7,TRBV20-1,.,TGCAGTGCTGACCCGGTCGCTATAAACTCCTACGAGCAGTACTTC,CSADPVAINSYEQYF
once,TRBJ2-1,TRBV6-1,.,TGTGCCAGCAGTAGGGTCCCTCGGGGCAGCTCCTACAATGAGCAGTTCTTC,CASSRVPRGSSYNEQFF
.,TRBJ2-7,TRBV12-3/TRBV12-4,.,TGTGCCAGCAGTTTCAGGTACTACGAGCAGTACTTC,CASSFRYYEQYF
.,TRBJ2-2,TRBV6-1,.,TGTGCCAGCAGCACAATGGGGAGCGTCAGCGGGGAGCTGTTTTTT,CASSTMGSVSGELFF
.,TRBJ1-1,TRBV20-1,.,TGCAGTGCTAGAGGATGGGGGGACACTGAAGCTTTCTTT,CSARGWGDTEAFF
many,TRBJ2-7,TRBV3-1,.,TGTGCCAGCAGCTCGAGGGAGGTCTACGAGCAGTACTTC,CASSSREVYEQYF
.,TRBJ1-2,TRBV7-2,TRBD1,TGTGCCAGCAGCTTTACCGGACAGGGAGGATCCTATGGCTACACCTTC,CASSFTGQGGSYGYTF
.,TRBJ2-1,TRBV2,.,TGTGCCAGCACGCGCCTAGGGACTTTACTCAATGAGCAGTTCTTC,CASTRLGTLLNEQFF
many,TRBJ2-7,TRBV10-2,.,TGCGCCAGCAGTGAGTCACATAGGGCCTACGAGCAGTACTTC,CASSESHRAYEQYF